Presented here are 13 T cell receptor beta chains from one specimen sequenced in a study of blood T cell repertoires in COVID-19 (dated by TCRdb to 2019 to 2021). The library was made by the immunoSEQ multiplex PCR assay. Entries here come from immuneACCESS through TCRdb and include only in-frame sequences with V and J called. Some clones fail to appear in such tables; in the studies checked, an unresolved V gene covers under half of the shortfall, and the cause of the remainder is unknown. The sample table contains 150,000 to 200,000 clones; only one count was recorded for approximately 88% of them. 5% to 6% of the sample is in the top ten clones. Sequencing was performed on peripheral blood. The receptors shown here come from a human donor in a cohort sampled during active COVID-19.

V gene TRBV9 combines with J gene TRBJ2-3, with TRBD2 identical over 7 bases. CDR3 length equals 17 residues. After removal of 4 bases from V and 6 bases from J, the junction contained 17 bases not matched to a gene. CDR1 and CDR2 (germline): SGDLS, YYNGEE. This CDR3 reads CASSLSGKIRGSDTQYF. For the CDR3, the DNA is TGTGCCAGCAGCTTAAGCGGGAAAATAAGAGGGTCGGATACGCAGTATTTT.

This clone was picked up a small number of times. The chain combines TRBV2 with TRBJ2-7; tentative D call: TRBD1 (5 bases). V lost 6 bases and J lost 4, with 10 bases in between. Germline lookup yields CDR1 SNHLY and CDR2 FYNNEI. The CDR3 extends over 12 amino acids. CDR3 loop: CASRVTGYEQYF. The CDR3 DNA reads TGTGCCAGCAGGGTAACAGGTTACGAGCAGTACTTC.

This clone was counted a few times. This chain connects TRBV6-6 to TRBJ1-4; D gene unclear. Trimming stripped 5 bases from V and 7 bases from J, with 17 bases between. The CDR3 has 15 amino acids. CDR1 is MNHNY and CDR2 is SVGAGI in the germline V gene (reference sequence). The CDR3 protein is CASSNAAGPVEKLFF. Here the CDR3 DNA reads TGTGCCAGCAGTAACGCCGCGGGCCCCGTTGAAAAACTGTTTTTT.

This clone has a handful of counts. V usage is TRBV7-9 and J usage is TRBJ2-2, with 14 bases fitting TRBD2. Germline V gives CDR1 SEHNR, CDR2 FQNEAQ (reference sequence). The CDR3 has 18 amino acids. V lost 3 bases to trimming and J lost 5 bases; unmatched junction nucleotides: 8. CDR3: CASSFGTSGRVRTGELFF. In nucleotides, the CDR3 is TGTGCCAGCAGCTTCGGGACTAGCGGGAGAGTACGAACCGGGGAGCTGTTTTTT.

The chain employs TRBV4-3 and TRBJ1-5, with D possibly being TRBD1 (5 bases). CDR3 size: 15 residues. V dropped 0 bases and J dropped 4 bases, with 10 bases sitting between them. Germline CDR1 is LGHNA and CDR2 is YSLEER. The CDR3 sequence is CASSQDFRGNQPQHF. In nucleotides, the CDR3 is TGCGCCAGCAGCCAAGATTTTCGGGGGAATCAGCCCCAGCATTTT.

The chain joins TRBV7-2 to TRBJ1-2; D is uncertain. Germline CDR1 and CDR2: SGHTA and FQGNSA. Between the trimmed V and J ends, which lost 1 base and 7 bases, there was a span of 7 bases. The CDR3 consists of 12 residues. In nucleotides, the CDR3 is TGTGCCAGCAGCTTAGTCGGGGTTGGCTACACCTTC. Residues: CASSLVGVGYTF.

The chain carries TRBV6-6 and TRBJ1-2, with TRBD1 as a possible D gene (6 bases). The CDR3 contains 16 residues. The V end lost 2 bases, the J end lost 3 bases, and 16 bases lay between the germline ends. Germline V lookup: CDR1 MNHNY, CDR2 SVGAGI (reference sequence). CDR3 protein: CASSYADAGDYYGYTF. DNA of the CDR3: TGTGCCAGCAGTTACGCCGACGCAGGGGATTACTATGGCTACACCTTC.

V and J are TRBV11-1 and TRBJ2-6, with a tentative D call TRBD1 (5 bases). V lost 1 base and J lost 2, with 6 bases in between. The CDR3 has 15 amino acids. Germline CDR1 reads SGHAT; CDR2 reads FQDESV (reference sequence). CDR3 DNA: TGTGCCAGCAGCTTAGGGGGCGCTGGGGCCAACGTCCTGACTTTC. Its protein is CASSLGGAGANVLTF. The full variable domain, with the rest looked up from reference TRBV11-1 and TRBJ2-6, is EAEVAQSPRYKITEKSQAVAFWCDPISGHATLYWYRQILGQGPELLVQFQDESVVDDSQLPKDRFSAERLKGVDSTLKIQPAELGDSAMYLCASSLGGAGANVLTFGAGSRLTVL.

This chain uses TRBV11-2 with TRBJ2-5, with TRBD1 matching over 11 bases. The CDR3 is 15 amino acids. Germline V CDR1 and CDR2: SGHAT, FQNNGV. Trimming took 5 bases from V and 5 from J; bases not matched to a gene: 7. CDR3 protein: CASSPWTGGGETQYF. CDR3 nucleotides: TGTGCCAGCAGCCCGTGGACAGGGGGCGGGGAGACCCAGTACTTC.

The chain recombines TRBV27 with TRBJ2-1, with 11 positions matching TRBD1. CDR3 length: 14 amino acids. Germline V CDR1 and CDR2: MNHEY, SMNVEV (reference sequence). The V segment lost 3 bases and the J segment 7 bases; nucleotides outside the gene matches: 2. The CDR3 here is CASSFGQGANEQFF. Here the CDR3 DNA reads TGTGCCAGCAGTTTCGGACAGGGGGCGAATGAGCAGTTCTTC.

The V gene is TRBV25-1, the J gene TRBJ1-6, with D possibly TRBD1 on 5 matching bases. The length of the CDR3 is 15 residues. V lost 4 bases, J lost 5 bases, and 12 bases lay in between. The germline gives CDR1 MGHDK, CDR2 SYGVNS. The CDR3 sequence is CASSVVSGHNSPLHF. The CDR3, as DNA: TGTGCCAGCAGTGTGGTGTCAGGGCATAATTCACCCCTCCACTTT.

The CDR3 nucleotides read TGTGCCAGCAGCTTAGGGCCGGGACAGGGATACGAGCAGTACTTC. Amino acids: CASSLGPGQGYEQYF. The chain combines TRBV11-3 with TRBJ2-7, with 9 nucleotides matching TRBD1. The CDR3 contains 15 residues. Per the germline V gene, CDR1 is SGHNT and CDR2 is YENEEA. With 1 base clipped from V and 4 bases from J, the junction kept 5 bases outside the gene matches.

The chain joins TRBV19 to TRBJ2-1; the D gene is possibly TRBD1 (6 bases). Germline CDR1 is LNHDA and CDR2 is SQIVND (reference sequence). CDR3 length: 13 residues. Deletions cut 4 bases from V and 10 bases from J, with 14 bases between. CDR3 region: CASSTQGSGEQFF. As DNA, the CDR3 is TGTGCCAGTAGTACGCAGGGGAGCGGAGAGCAGTTCTTC. Variable domain in full (rest from reference TRBV19 and TRBJ2-1): DGGITQSPKYLFRKEGQNVTLSCEQNLNHDAMYWYRQDPGQGLRLIYYSQIVNDFQKGDIAEGYSVSREKKESFPLTVTSAQKNPTAFYLCASSTQGSGEQFFGPGTRLTVL.